These 8 T cell receptor beta chains share one sample of origin, sequenced in a study of patients and donors after allogeneic stem cell transplantation. MiXCR, run by TCRdb on the RT-PCR reads, gives a single entry per CDR3 protein. The data contain about a million distinct CDR3 sequences, more than 15% of them singletons. What was sequenced was blood, either unsorted or a sorted T cell fraction (not recorded which). The receptor source for this set is a human donor who was either an allogeneic HSCT recipient or a stem cell or donor lymphocyte infusion donor (not recorded which). It is not recorded whose cells these are; they may come from a transplant donor.

The chain couples TRBV20-1 to TRBJ1-6; 7 bases are a match to TRBD1. Looked up from germline, CDR1 is DFQATT and CDR2 is SNEGSKA (reference sequence). The CDR3 has 16 residues. Trimming removed 0 bases from V and 0 bases from J; junction bases left unmatched: 2. The CDR3: CSARETGSSYNSPLHF. The CDR3 DNA sequence: TGCAGTGCTAGAGAGACAGGGAGCTCCTATAATTCACCCCTCCACTTT.

The chain uses TRBV7-3 and TRBJ2-1; D perhaps matches TRBD2 (6 bases). The germline V gene encodes CDR1 SGHTA and CDR2 FQGTGA. This CDR3 is built from 16 residues. V was trimmed by 0 bases and J by 9 bases, leaving 18 bases between them. The chain's CDR3 is CASSLTAGGAYAEQFF. The DNA of the CDR3 is TGTGCCAGCAGCTTAACGGCCGGAGGGGCGTATGCTGAGCAGTTCTTC.

This clonotype was observed a handful of times. The chain recombines TRBV20-1 with TRBJ2-7; 7 bases map to TRBD1. Per germline, CDR1 DFQATT and CDR2 SNEGSKA (reference sequence). V lost 0 bases and J lost 2; bases outside the gene matches: 10. This CDR3 is built from 16 residues. CDR3 sequence (DNA): TGCAGTGCTAGAGAACCCACGCCGGGACAGACCTACGAGCAGTACTTC. Amino acid sequence: CSAREPTPGQTYEQYF.

This clonotype has only a few counts. The chain employs TRBV12-3 or TRBV12-4 and TRBJ2-1, with 9 bases lining up with TRBD2. V trimming: 3 bases; J trimming: 6 bases; junction bases outside the gene matches: 15. The CDR3 sequence is 18 residues long. The CDR3 region is CASSFEAPGTSLSNEQFF. CDR3 bases: TGTGCCAGCAGTTTTGAGGCCCCTGGGACTAGCCTCAGCAATGAGCAGTTCTTC.

This clonotype was seen a few times. The J gene is TRBJ2-1, the V gene TRBV29-1; 7 bases are shared with TRBD1. V dropped 7 bases and J dropped 6; count of bases not matched to a gene: 15. This CDR3 contains 15 residues. The germline V gene has CDR1 SQVTM and CDR2 ANQGSEA. CDR3 region: CSAKGVGTASNEQFF. The CDR3 nucleotides read TGCAGCGCTAAAGGAGTGGGGACAGCGTCCAATGAGCAGTTCTTC.

This rearrangement joins TRBV29-1 to TRBJ1-2, with D perhaps matching TRBD1 (6 bases). With 7 bases removed from V and 2 bases from J, the gap between germline ends came to 8 bases. Germline V gives CDR1 SQVTM, CDR2 ANQGSEA. The CDR3 runs to 11 residues. The CDR3 loop is CSATGNYGYTF. The CDR3 bases are TGCAGCGCAACAGGGAACTATGGCTACACCTTC.

This clonotype was observed a few times. This chain connects TRBV20-1 to TRBJ1-1; D remains ambiguous. Germline V gives CDR1 DFQATT, CDR2 SNEGSKA (reference sequence). The CDR3 is 12 amino acids. Trimming cost V 2 bases and J 5 bases, with 9 bases left between them. Here the CDR3 reads CSARRARTEAFF. The CDR3 nucleotides read TGCAGTGCTAGACGTGCTCGAACTGAAGCTTTCTTT.

Only a few counts were recorded for this clonotype. The chain uses TRBV11-2 and TRBJ2-1; D gene unclear. V was pared by 5 bases and J by 7 bases, with 21 bases between. Germline V gene sequence: CDR1 SGHAT, CDR2 FQNNGV. CDR3 length: 16 amino acids. For the CDR3, the DNA is TGTGCCAGCAGCCGGAGCCACGACCCAATTAGGAATGAGCAGTTCTTC. Its protein product is CASSRSHDPIRNEQFF. Variable domain in full (rest from reference TRBV11-2 and TRBJ2-1): EAGVAQSPRYKIIEKRQSVAFWCNPISGHATLYWYQQILGQGPKLLIQFQNNGVVDDSQLPKDRFSAERLKGVDSTLKIQPAKLEDSAVYLCASSRSHDPIRNEQFFGPGTRLTVL.